These T cell receptor beta chains were read from a single sample in a study of blood T cell repertoires in COVID-19. Repertoires were generated with immunoSEQ multiplex PCR, while TCRdb's copy carries only in-frame clones and drops some. The sample has roughly 170,000 clones; roughly nine tenths are singletons. The sample comprised peripheral blood. The receptors originated from a man aged 70-80 years with active or convalescent COVID-19. Each CDR3 is given with its conserved first and last residue. Each record gives: CDR3 protein, CDR3 DNA, D gene, J gene, V gene, clone size. The D gene is left open where the match is weak. Only some rows state a clone size, as once, few, many or a class for expanded clones.

CDR3: CASSPLDSAIQETQYF
DNA: TGTGCCAGCTCACCCCTGGACAGCGCGATACAAGAGACCCAGTACTTC
D: NA
J: TRBJ2-5
V: TRBV18
size: NA

CDR3: CASSVLGGNTEAFF
DNA: TGTGCCAGCAGCGTACTCGGGGGGAACACTGAAGCTTTCTTT
D: NA
J: TRBJ1-1
V: TRBV27
size: NA

CDR3: CASSPRGQGAETQYF
DNA: TGTGCCAGCAGCCCAAGAGGACAGGGGGCAGAGACCCAGTACTTC
D: TRBD1
J: TRBJ2-5
V: TRBV7-8
size: NA

CDR3: CASSPRVAGVYEQYF
DNA: TGCGCCAGCAGCCCCCGAGTAGCGGGAGTGTACGAGCAGTACTTC
D: TRBD2
J: TRBJ2-7
V: TRBV4-3
size: NA

CDR3: CASSISGRRTYEQYF
DNA: TGTGCCAGCAGTATCAGCGGAAGACGCACCTACGAGCAGTACTTC
D: NA
J: TRBJ2-7
V: TRBV6-5
size: NA

CDR3: CASRQQGNTEAFF
DNA: TGCGCCAGCAGACAACAGGGTAACACTGAAGCTTTCTTT
D: NA
J: TRBJ1-1
V: TRBV10-1
size: NA

CDR3: CASSYTLGDYGYTF
DNA: TGTGCCAGCAGCTACACCCTGGGGGACTACGGCTACACCTTC
D: NA
J: TRBJ1-2
V: TRBV7-2
size: NA

CDR3: CASSPPGGRSSYNEQFF
DNA: TGTGCCAGCAGTCCCCCGGGGGGGCGGAGCTCCTACAATGAGCAGTTCTTC
D: TRBD2
J: TRBJ2-1
V: TRBV6-6
size: NA

CDR3: CASSSTTSGSGETQYF
DNA: TGCGCCAGCAGCTCGACGACTAGCGGGAGCGGTGAGACCCAGTACTTC
D: TRBD2
J: TRBJ2-5
V: TRBV5-1
size: NA

CDR3: CASSLGDYGYTF
DNA: TGTGCCAGCAGCTTAGGGGACTATGGCTACACCTTC
D: NA
J: TRBJ1-2
V: TRBV5-5
size: NA

CDR3: CASSLLGTGHLYF
DNA: TGTGCCAGCAGTTTACTCGGGACAGGACATCTGTATTTT
D: TRBD1
J: TRBJ2-3
V: TRBV27
size: NA

CDR3: CASSLGQGVYEKLFF
DNA: TGTGCCAGCAGCCTAGGACAGGGGGTTTATGAAAAACTGTTTTTT
D: TRBD1
J: TRBJ1-4
V: TRBV7-9
size: NA

CDR3: CASSLGLAATGELFF
DNA: TGTGCCAGCAGCTTAGGGCTAGCAGCCACCGGGGAGCTGTTTTTT
D: NA
J: TRBJ2-2
V: TRBV11-2
size: NA

CDR3: CASSLGREALSDTQYF
DNA: TGTGCCAGCAGTTTGGGGCGGGAGGCCCTGTCGGATACGCAGTATTTT
D: TRBD2
J: TRBJ2-3
V: TRBV28
size: NA

CDR3: CSVEGPSSSYNEQFF
DNA: TGCAGCGTTGAAGGGCCCTCTAGCTCCTACAATGAGCAGTTCTTC
D: NA
J: TRBJ2-1
V: TRBV29-1
size: NA

CDR3: CASTTPGLANTGELFF
DNA: TGTGCCAGTACAACCCCGGGACTAGCGAACACCGGGGAGCTGTTTTTT
D: TRBD2
J: TRBJ2-2
V: TRBV19
size: NA

CDR3: CASSHRTDFSGNTIYF
DNA: TGCGCCAGCAGCCACCGGACAGATTTCTCTGGAAACACCATATATTTT
D: NA
J: TRBJ1-3
V: TRBV4-3
size: NA

CDR3: CASSPTANYGYTF
DNA: TGTGCCAGCTCCCCTACAGCTAACTATGGCTACACCTTC
D: NA
J: TRBJ1-2
V: TRBV18
size: NA

CDR3: CASSQRGGSEKLFF
DNA: TGTGCCAGCTCCCAGAGGGGAGGGAGTGAAAAACTGTTTTTT
D: NA
J: TRBJ1-4
V: TRBV18
size: once

CDR3: CASSPDRPNQPQHF
DNA: TGCGCCAGCAGCCCAGACAGGCCCAATCAGCCCCAGCATTTT
D: NA
J: TRBJ1-5
V: TRBV5-1
size: NA

CDR3: CASSLTVQPQHF
DNA: TGTGCCAGCAGTTTGACAGTTCAGCCCCAGCATTTT
D: NA
J: TRBJ1-5
V: TRBV6-2/TRBV6-3
size: once

CDR3: CASNRAPDRPWGYTF
DNA: TGTGCCAGTAACCGGGCCCCCGACAGGCCTTGGGGCTACACCTTC
D: NA
J: TRBJ1-2
V: TRBV19
size: once

CDR3: CAWSPWSYGYTF
DNA: TGTGCCTGGAGCCCCTGGAGCTATGGCTACACCTTC
D: NA
J: TRBJ1-2
V: TRBV30
size: NA

CDR3: CASSLGTGGQSTNVLTF
DNA: TGTGCCAGCAGCCTCGGGACAGGGGGCCAGTCGACCAACGTCCTGACTTTC
D: TRBD1
J: TRBJ2-6
V: TRBV9
size: NA

CDR3: CASILPAGTDTQYF
DNA: TGTGCCAGCATCCTACCCGCTGGCACAGATACGCAGTATTTT
D: NA
J: TRBJ2-3
V: TRBV5-8
size: NA

CDR3: CASSLGTGGREKLFF
DNA: TGTGCCAGCAGCTTAGGGACAGGGGGCCGCGAAAAACTGTTTTTT
D: TRBD1
J: TRBJ1-4
V: TRBV7-9
size: NA

CDR3: CASSALALSGGGNYGYTF
DNA: TGTGCCAGCAGTGCCCTAGCTTTATCAGGGGGTGGGAACTATGGCTACACCTTC
D: TRBD1
J: TRBJ1-2
V: TRBV2
size: NA

CDR3: CASSYDRGNSPLHF
DNA: TGCGCCAGCAGCTATGACAGGGGCAATTCACCCCTCCACTTT
D: TRBD1
J: TRBJ1-6
V: TRBV4-1
size: NA

CDR3: CSVQTGGSWGYTF
DNA: TGCAGCGTTCAGACAGGGGGCAGCTGGGGCTACACCTTC
D: TRBD1
J: TRBJ1-2
V: TRBV29-1
size: NA

CDR3: CASRGTGVLEQYF
DNA: TGTGCCAGCAGAGGGACAGGGGTATTAGAGCAGTACTTC
D: TRBD1
J: TRBJ2-7
V: TRBV6-5
size: NA

CDR3: CASSVPGQGMELFF
DNA: TGTGCCAGCAGCGTACCGGGACAGGGTATGGAGCTGTTTTTT
D: TRBD1
J: TRBJ2-2
V: TRBV5-5
size: NA

CDR3: CASSLRTSGYNEQFF
DNA: TGCGCCAGCAGCTTGAGAACTAGCGGATACAATGAGCAGTTCTTC
D: TRBD2
J: TRBJ2-1
V: TRBV5-1
size: NA

CDR3: CASSNSRGSNEQFF
DNA: TGTGCCAGCAGTAATAGCAGGGGCAGTAATGAGCAGTTCTTC
D: NA
J: TRBJ2-1
V: TRBV7-2
size: NA

CDR3: CATSRDGGWLAGAIQETQYF
DNA: TGTGCCACCAGCAGAGATGGGGGTTGGCTAGCGGGGGCTATCCAAGAGACCCAGTACTTC
D: TRBD2
J: TRBJ2-5
V: TRBV15
size: NA

CDR3: CASSTTGGTGELFF
DNA: TGTGCCAGCAGCACGACAGGGGGCACCGGGGAGCTGTTTTTT
D: TRBD1
J: TRBJ2-2
V: TRBV5-8
size: NA

CDR3: CASSVRQPTNYGYTF
DNA: TGTGCCAGCAGTGTTAGACAGCCTACTAACTATGGCTACACCTTC
D: NA
J: TRBJ1-2
V: TRBV2
size: once

CDR3: CASSLGGGGPYEQYF
DNA: TGTGCCAGCAGTTTAGGGGGCGGAGGACCCTACGAGCAGTACTTC
D: NA
J: TRBJ2-7
V: TRBV27
size: NA

CDR3: CASSYHSTGGADGYTF
DNA: TGTGCCAGCAGTTACCACTCAACAGGGGGCGCAGATGGCTACACCTTC
D: TRBD1
J: TRBJ1-2
V: TRBV6-5
size: NA

CDR3: CASSLGGEAIWDYQGYEQYF
DNA: TGCGCCAGCAGCTTGGGGGGGGAGGCCATTTGGGACTACCAGGGTTACGAGCAGTACTTC
D: TRBD2
J: TRBJ2-7
V: TRBV5-1
size: NA

CDR3: CASSSHRGPESDTQYF
DNA: TGTGCCAGCAGCTCCCACAGGGGCCCGGAGAGCGATACGCAGTATTTT
D: TRBD1
J: TRBJ2-3
V: TRBV7-2
size: NA

CDR3: CASSRDYEQYF
DNA: TGCGCCAGCAGCCGAGACTACGAGCAGTACTTC
D: NA
J: TRBJ2-7
V: TRBV5-1
size: NA

CDR3: CASSPDSAGNTIYF
DNA: TGCGCCAGCAGCCCGGACAGTGCCGGAAACACCATATATTTT
D: NA
J: TRBJ1-3
V: TRBV5-1
size: NA

CDR3: CASLPSGQGSGGELFF
DNA: TGTGCCAGTCTTCCCTCGGGACAGGGCTCGGGCGGGGAGCTGTTTTTT
D: TRBD1
J: TRBJ2-2
V: TRBV19
size: NA

CDR3: CASSELPGQRNTGELFF
DNA: TGTGCCAGCAGTGAACTTCCGGGACAGCGGAACACCGGGGAGCTGTTTTTT
D: TRBD1
J: TRBJ2-2
V: TRBV27
size: NA

CDR3: CASSQVAASGGLGNEQFF
DNA: TGCGCCAGCAGCCAAGTCGCGGCTAGCGGGGGGTTAGGCAATGAGCAGTTCTTC
D: TRBD2
J: TRBJ2-1
V: TRBV4-3
size: NA

CDR3: CASSRDRGMETQYF
DNA: TGTGCCAGCAGCCGGGACAGGGGGATGGAGACCCAGTACTTC
D: TRBD1
J: TRBJ2-5
V: TRBV7-2
size: NA

CDR3: CASSFRENYEQYF
DNA: TGTGCCAGCAGTTTTCGGGAAAACTACGAGCAGTACTTC
D: NA
J: TRBJ2-7
V: TRBV27
size: NA